This T cell receptor beta chain was documented in a study of cytomegalovirus exposure and HLA in healthy donors. Turning to the study itself: Caucasian-associated ancestry cluster membership applied to about 77% of 398 genotyped donors. Overall study results and limits: In a later analysis, around 18,000 TCR beta sequences were associated with HLA alleles at 0.05 false discovery rate. Researchers reported in a later analysis that a missense DCLRE1C variant was tied to TCR beta V- and J-gene trimming. The productive fraction for most TCR beta V segments was about 90% or about 30% in an earlier analysis.

About this clone itself: The antigen is unknown.

V dropped 2 bases and J dropped 2; count of bases not matched to a gene: 8. The V gene's germline CDR1 is SGHDT and CDR2 YYEEEE. This CDR3 has 16 residues. Both 60 Vbeta primers and 13 Jbeta primers went into the PCR. Only in-frame clones appear in the TCRdb table, and some are missing; sequencing was by immunoSEQ multiplex PCR. The repertoire holds about 180,000 clones, with about three quarters as singletons. This sequence was found in a middle-aged man in good health and CMV-seronegative. This sequence joins TRBV5-6 and TRBJ2-3; 7 positions match TRBD2. The sequenced sample consisted of PBMCs. The CDR3 DNA reads as TGTGCCAGCAGCTTCGGTGAGCGGGGCAACACAGATACGCAGTATTTT. The encoded protein is CASSFGERGNTDTQYF.